A selection of T cell receptor beta chains follows, all from one sample in a study of shared clonotypes between healthy human individuals. TCRdb keeps only in-frame clones here, not all; method: immunoSEQ multiplex PCR. The table has hundreds of thousands of clones, about 92% seen once. The sequencing input was naive CD8+ T cells sorted from blood. These receptor sequences come from a man younger than 40 in good health. The CDR3 runs from the conserved cysteine through the conserved F or W. A D gene is named only where the DNA matches it firmly. Part of the rows lack a size; the others show once, few, many or a class for expanded clones.

d_call: TRBD1
clone_size: .
j_call: TRBJ1-5
v_call: TRBV5-3
cdr3_length: 20
cdr3_nt: TGTGCCAGAAGCCGGGGACAGGGGAAAACCTTATATTATAGCAATCAGCCCCAGCATTTT
cdr3_aa: CARSRGQGKTLYYSNQPQHF

d_call: .
clone_size: .
j_call: TRBJ2-1
v_call: TRBV7-9
cdr3_length: 15
cdr3_nt: TGTGCCAGCAGCTTAGATGACAGCTCCTACAATGAGCAGTTCTTC
cdr3_aa: CASSLDDSSYNEQFF

d_call: .
clone_size: .
j_call: TRBJ1-3
v_call: TRBV13
cdr3_length: 14
cdr3_nt: TGTGCCAGCAGCCTAGGAACAGTAAGAAACACCATATATTTT
cdr3_aa: CASSLGTVRNTIYF

d_call: .
clone_size: .
j_call: TRBJ2-1
v_call: TRBV7-9
cdr3_length: 14
cdr3_nt: TGTGCCAGCAGCTCCAGTAGGACTTACAATGAGCAGTTCTTC
cdr3_aa: CASSSSRTYNEQFF

d_call: TRBD2
clone_size: .
j_call: TRBJ2-7
v_call: TRBV7-9
cdr3_length: 15
cdr3_nt: TGTGCCAGCAGCGTCAGGACTAGCGGAGGCTACGAGCAGTACTTC
cdr3_aa: CASSVRTSGGYEQYF

d_call: .
clone_size: .
j_call: TRBJ2-2
v_call: TRBV5-6
cdr3_length: 15
cdr3_nt: TGTGCCAGCAGCTTGTATGGAACGAACACCGGGGAGCTGTTTTTT
cdr3_aa: CASSLYGTNTGELFF

d_call: TRBD1
clone_size: .
j_call: TRBJ2-7
v_call: TRBV5-1
cdr3_length: 13
cdr3_nt: TGCGCCAGCAGCTCCGGACAGGGCTACGAGCAGTACTTC
cdr3_aa: CASSSGQGYEQYF

d_call: .
clone_size: .
j_call: TRBJ2-7
v_call: TRBV29-1
cdr3_length: 13
cdr3_nt: TGCAGCGTTGAAGCACCAGGGGCGTACGAGCAGTACTTC
cdr3_aa: CSVEAPGAYEQYF

d_call: .
clone_size: .
j_call: TRBJ1-3
v_call: TRBV6-5
cdr3_length: 15
cdr3_nt: TGTGCCAGCAGTTCCGCCCAGGGGAGGGGAAACACCATATATTTT
cdr3_aa: CASSSAQGRGNTIYF

d_call: .
clone_size: .
j_call: TRBJ2-1
v_call: TRBV6-6
cdr3_length: 14
cdr3_nt: TGTGCCAGCAGTTACACCCTTAGTGAAAATGAGCAGTTCTTC
cdr3_aa: CASSYTLSENEQFF

d_call: TRBD1
clone_size: .
j_call: TRBJ1-1
v_call: TRBV27
cdr3_length: 13
cdr3_nt: TGTGCCAGCAGCCAGACAGGGCTCACTGAAGCTTTCTTT
cdr3_aa: CASSQTGLTEAFF

d_call: .
clone_size: .
j_call: TRBJ2-6
v_call: TRBV5-1
cdr3_length: 18
cdr3_nt: TGCGCCAGCAGCTCCGCACAGTTTCTTCACTCTGGGGCCAACGTCCTGACTTTC
cdr3_aa: CASSSAQFLHSGANVLTF

d_call: .
clone_size: .
j_call: TRBJ2-3
v_call: TRBV11-2
cdr3_length: 12
cdr3_nt: TGTGCCAGCAGCGTACGTCCTGATACGCAGTATTTT
cdr3_aa: CASSVRPDTQYF

d_call: .
clone_size: .
j_call: TRBJ2-7
v_call: TRBV7-9
cdr3_length: 13
cdr3_nt: TGTGCCAGCAGCTTAGAACGGACCTACGAGCAGTACTTC
cdr3_aa: CASSLERTYEQYF

d_call: TRBD1
clone_size: .
j_call: TRBJ2-1
v_call: TRBV29-1
cdr3_length: 14
cdr3_nt: TGCAGCGTTGAAGTGGACAGGGCCTACAATGAGCAGTTCTTC
cdr3_aa: CSVEVDRAYNEQFF

d_call: .
clone_size: .
j_call: TRBJ1-1
v_call: TRBV18
cdr3_length: 18
cdr3_nt: TGTGCCAGCTCACCACGCCGGGACTCCTCCTTTTGGTGGACTGAAGCTTTCTTT
cdr3_aa: CASSPRRDSSFWWTEAFF

d_call: TRBD1
clone_size: .
j_call: TRBJ2-1
v_call: TRBV11-3
cdr3_length: 14
cdr3_nt: TGTGCCAGCAGCTTGGCCACAGGGGGGTATGAGCAGTTCTTC
cdr3_aa: CASSLATGGYEQFF

d_call: TRBD2
clone_size: .
j_call: TRBJ2-5
v_call: TRBV15
cdr3_length: 15
cdr3_nt: TGTGCCACCAGCAGGGGGGGGGAGCGCGGAGAGACCCAGTACTTC
cdr3_aa: CATSRGGERGETQYF

d_call: .
clone_size: .
j_call: TRBJ2-5
v_call: TRBV29-1
cdr3_length: 12
cdr3_nt: TGCAGCACCGAGGGGAGCGAAGAGACCCAGTACTTC
cdr3_aa: CSTEGSEETQYF

d_call: .
clone_size: .
j_call: TRBJ1-2
v_call: TRBV2
cdr3_length: 11
cdr3_nt: TGTGCCAGCGGAGACAGCTATGGCTACACCTTC
cdr3_aa: CASGDSYGYTF

d_call: TRBD1
clone_size: .
j_call: TRBJ2-7
v_call: TRBV27
cdr3_length: 15
cdr3_nt: TGTGCCAGCAGTTTAGGTTCAGGGGGCCCTTACGAGCAGTACTTC
cdr3_aa: CASSLGSGGPYEQYF

d_call: .
clone_size: few
j_call: TRBJ2-4
v_call: TRBV15
cdr3_length: 15
cdr3_nt: TGTGCCACCACCGGGCCCGATCTAGCCAAAAACATTCAGTACTTC
cdr3_aa: CATTGPDLAKNIQYF

d_call: .
clone_size: .
j_call: TRBJ2-7
v_call: TRBV6-1
cdr3_length: 13
cdr3_nt: TGTGCCAGCAGTTATAACAGAGCCTACGAGCAGTACTTC
cdr3_aa: CASSYNRAYEQYF

d_call: .
clone_size: .
j_call: TRBJ1-4
v_call: TRBV4-3
cdr3_length: 15
cdr3_nt: TGCGCCAGCAGCCAAGATTTGATAAATAATGAAAAACTGTTTTTT
cdr3_aa: CASSQDLINNEKLFF

d_call: TRBD2
clone_size: .
j_call: TRBJ2-1
v_call: TRBV5-1
cdr3_length: 17
cdr3_nt: TGCGCCAGCAGCTTCCGGCAGCGGGGCTCGGGAGACAATGAGCAGTTCTTC
cdr3_aa: CASSFRQRGSGDNEQFF

d_call: TRBD1
clone_size: .
j_call: TRBJ2-7
v_call: TRBV7-9
cdr3_length: 13
cdr3_nt: TGTGCCAGCACCGACGGGACAGACTACGAGCAGTACTTC
cdr3_aa: CASTDGTDYEQYF

d_call: .
clone_size: .
j_call: TRBJ2-7
v_call: TRBV7-3
cdr3_length: 13
cdr3_nt: TGTGCCAGCAGCTTAAGTCCAGGTCGGAAGCAGTACTTC
cdr3_aa: CASSLSPGRKQYF

d_call: .
clone_size: .
j_call: TRBJ2-7
v_call: TRBV6-1
cdr3_length: 14
cdr3_nt: TGTGCCAGCAGGGAAACGGGACATTGGTACGAGCAGTACTTC
cdr3_aa: CASRETGHWYEQYF

d_call: .
clone_size: few
j_call: TRBJ2-3
v_call: TRBV5-8
cdr3_length: 17
cdr3_nt: TGTGCCAGCAGCTTGAATTCCCCCGGACCAGAGACAGATACGCAGTATTTT
cdr3_aa: CASSLNSPGPETDTQYF

d_call: .
clone_size: .
j_call: TRBJ1-2
v_call: TRBV19
cdr3_length: 12
cdr3_nt: TGTGCCACCCTAGGGGGGCCGTTTGGCTACACCTTC
cdr3_aa: CATLGGPFGYTF

d_call: TRBD2
clone_size: once
j_call: TRBJ2-7
v_call: TRBV13
cdr3_length: 13
cdr3_nt: TGTGCCAGCAGCTTTGGAGCGGGAGAGGAGCAGTACTTC
cdr3_aa: CASSFGAGEEQYF

d_call: TRBD2
clone_size: .
j_call: TRBJ2-1
v_call: TRBV2
cdr3_length: 17
cdr3_nt: TGTGCCAGCAGTGATGGGCTCCTGACTAGCGGAAACTATGAGCAGTTCTTC
cdr3_aa: CASSDGLLTSGNYEQFF

d_call: TRBD2
clone_size: .
j_call: TRBJ2-1
v_call: TRBV15
cdr3_length: 17
cdr3_nt: TGTGCCACCAGCAGAGATCCCGGGCTAGCGGCCTACAATGAGCAGTTCTTC
cdr3_aa: CATSRDPGLAAYNEQFF

d_call: .
clone_size: .
j_call: TRBJ1-5
v_call: TRBV6-5
cdr3_length: 13
cdr3_nt: TGTGCCAGCAGCTCTTTGATATACCGGCCCCAGCATTTT
cdr3_aa: CASSSLIYRPQHF

d_call: TRBD1
clone_size: .
j_call: TRBJ1-1
v_call: TRBV6-5
cdr3_length: 15
cdr3_nt: TGTGCCAGCAGTTACTCAGGGGGCGCGGGGACTGAAGCTTTCTTT
cdr3_aa: CASSYSGGAGTEAFF

d_call: .
clone_size: .
j_call: TRBJ1-1
v_call: TRBV27
cdr3_length: 15
cdr3_nt: TGTGCCAGCAGTCGCAGGGCTGTGGGTGACACTGAAGCTTTCTTT
cdr3_aa: CASSRRAVGDTEAFF

d_call: .
clone_size: .
j_call: TRBJ2-1
v_call: TRBV4-1
cdr3_length: 15
cdr3_nt: TGCGCCAGCAGCCGATCCAGCGGAGACTACAATGAGCAGTTCTTC
cdr3_aa: CASSRSSGDYNEQFF

d_call: .
clone_size: .
j_call: TRBJ1-5
v_call: TRBV6-1
cdr3_length: 14
cdr3_nt: TGTGCCAGCATCGTCGGCCTAGGGGTTCAGCCCCAGCATTTT
cdr3_aa: CASIVGLGVQPQHF

d_call: TRBD1
clone_size: .
j_call: TRBJ1-1
v_call: TRBV4-1
cdr3_length: 15
cdr3_nt: TGCGCCAGCAGCCAGGGACAGGGGATGAACACTGAAGCTTTCTTT
cdr3_aa: CASSQGQGMNTEAFF

d_call: TRBD1
clone_size: .
j_call: TRBJ2-7
v_call: TRBV29-1
cdr3_length: 12
cdr3_nt: TGCAGCGTTAGAGGGGGCGGTTACGAGCAGTACTTC
cdr3_aa: CSVRGGGYEQYF

d_call: .
clone_size: .
j_call: TRBJ2-1
v_call: TRBV27
cdr3_length: 13
cdr3_nt: TGTGCCAGCAGTCTGGTCTCCTACAATGAGCAGTTCTTC
cdr3_aa: CASSLVSYNEQFF

d_call: TRBD2
clone_size: once
j_call: TRBJ2-1
v_call: TRBV29-1
cdr3_length: 16
cdr3_nt: TGCAGCGTTGAGGGACTAGCGGGAGTACCCTACAATGAGCAGTTCTTC
cdr3_aa: CSVEGLAGVPYNEQFF

d_call: .
clone_size: once
j_call: TRBJ2-3
v_call: TRBV9
cdr3_length: 16
cdr3_nt: TGTGCCAGCAGCGTACATCGGGGCGATGGCACAGATACGCAGTATTTT
cdr3_aa: CASSVHRGDGTDTQYF

d_call: TRBD2
clone_size: .
j_call: TRBJ2-7
v_call: TRBV6-1
cdr3_length: 15
cdr3_nt: TGTGCCAGCAGCGATTATAGCGGGAATGGCTACGAGCAGTACTTC
cdr3_aa: CASSDYSGNGYEQYF

d_call: .
clone_size: .
j_call: TRBJ2-2
v_call: TRBV27
cdr3_length: 13
cdr3_nt: TGTGCCAGCAGTTTAGGCTGGACCGGGGAGCTGTTTTTT
cdr3_aa: CASSLGWTGELFF

d_call: TRBD2
clone_size: .
j_call: TRBJ2-6
v_call: TRBV7-9
cdr3_length: 15
cdr3_nt: TGTGCCAGCAGCCCCCCCTGGACGGGAGGGCACGTCCTGACTTTC
cdr3_aa: CASSPPWTGGHVLTF

d_call: .
clone_size: .
j_call: TRBJ1-4
v_call: TRBV27
cdr3_length: 17
cdr3_nt: TGTGCCAGCAGTTTTTTGTACCCGGAACACACTAATGAAAAACTGTTTTTT
cdr3_aa: CASSFLYPEHTNEKLFF

d_call: .
clone_size: .
j_call: TRBJ2-7
v_call: TRBV7-2
cdr3_length: 16
cdr3_nt: TGTGCCAGCAGCTTAGTTGCTGGACTGAGCTCCTACGAGCAGTACTTC
cdr3_aa: CASSLVAGLSSYEQYF

d_call: .
clone_size: .
j_call: TRBJ1-1
v_call: TRBV4-1
cdr3_length: 13
cdr3_nt: TGCGCCAGCAGCCAGCTGGGCTACACTGAAGCTTTCTTT
cdr3_aa: CASSQLGYTEAFF

d_call: .
clone_size: .
j_call: TRBJ2-5
v_call: TRBV7-9
cdr3_length: 16
cdr3_nt: TGTGCCAGCAGCCATCTAGGGGGGACTTATCAAGAGACCCAGTACTTC
cdr3_aa: CASSHLGGTYQETQYF